This entry describes one TCR beta chain. Only a few counts were recorded for this clone. Its binding antigen is unknown. The record has no base qualities; no much larger clone is one base away. The immunoSEQ Assay, a bias-controlled multiplex PCR, was used to amplify TCRbeta CDR3 regions from genomic DNA. The authors' pipeline ran thus. Nucleated cell counts per sample were estimated from amplification of reference gene primers within the assay. To quantify the absolute abundance of each unique TCRbeta CDR3 rearrangement, sequence reads were collapsed and filtered. For each sample, productive Simpson clonality was calculated by taking the square root of Simpson's diversity index across productive rearrangements. TCRdb re-hosts the immuneACCESS table, in-frame sequences only. Its copies lack some clones; in the studies checked, an unresolved V gene accounts for under half of them, and the cause for the rest is not known. The DNA gave D and trimming, while V, J and clone size come from that table. The sample yields around 400,000 clones; roughly nine tenths were counted once. The leading ten clones occupy 1.7% of the sample.

In the prospective study, participants were roughly 18 to 89 years old, resided in about two dozen geographic areas of the United States, and were enrolled through a virtual design. In the prospective study, participants were assigned to cohorts based on the clinical history participants reported in a screening survey and a study questionnaire. Recovered participants in ImmuneRACE Cohort 3 were defined as having two consecutive negative NP/OP PCR tests, clearance from a healthcare professional, or resolution of symptoms. In the prospective study, whole blood, serum and a nasopharyngeal or oropharyngeal swab were collected from each participant by mobile phlebotomists. Participants in the prospective study had the option to provide additional blood draws and questionnaires over a 2-month period. Blood samples from the prospective study were shipped frozen or at room temperature prior to DNA extraction.

The data were taken from a study of blood T cell repertoires in COVID-19 (TCRdb year 2020). With regard to the full study: Samples covering the acute and convalescent phases of COVID-19 were provided by collaborators in the United States, Italy and Spain. Where available, HLA class I and class II types were taken from metadata supplied by the sample provider and were not determined by assay-based typing. The repertoires were made available in a free public database intended to serve as a resource for research on the immune response to SARS-CoV-2. Sample metadata almost always included a de-identified subject ID, COVID-19 status, age in years and sex. The samples were drawn from the first 160 participants of the ongoing ImmuneRACE study and from 950 to 1,500 subjects provided by 6 global collaborators. The material from the prospective study consisted of cDNA or gDNA derived from T cells, B-cell-depleted T cells, or PBMCs. The dataset comprised deeply sampled blood TCRbeta repertoires from subjects exposed to, actively infected with, or recovered from COVID-19. Here is what the overall study found, with its caveats: The quantity of clinical and demographic metadata differed by source and by participant and was supplied without curation.

From the germline V gene, CDR1 is KGHSH and CDR2 is LQKENI. Spanning cysteine to phenylalanine, the CDR3 consists of 15 amino acids. The kept DNA is CDR3 alone, 45 bases in frame from the first base. V is pruned by 6 bases and J by 0 bases, leaving 4 bases of the junction without a gene match. The sequence came from a woman aged 30 to 39 who had recovered from COVID-19. This receptor chain uses TRBV18 and TRBJ2-7, and 11 bases in between align with TRBD2. The sequenced material came from PBMCs or T cells enriched from blood (not recorded which). The nucleotides read TGTGCCAGCTCTGCTACTAGCGGGAGCTCCTACGAGCAGTACTTC. This yields the protein CASSATSGSSYEQYF.